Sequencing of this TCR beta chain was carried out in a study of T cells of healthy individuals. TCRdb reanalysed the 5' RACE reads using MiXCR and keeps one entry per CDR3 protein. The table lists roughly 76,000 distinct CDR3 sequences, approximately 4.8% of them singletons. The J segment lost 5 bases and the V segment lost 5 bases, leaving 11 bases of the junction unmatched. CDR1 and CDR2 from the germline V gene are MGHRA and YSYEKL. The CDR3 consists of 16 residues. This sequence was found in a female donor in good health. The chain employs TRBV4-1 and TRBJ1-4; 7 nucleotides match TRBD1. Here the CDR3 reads CASSAQDRIGNEKLFF. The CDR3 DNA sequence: TGCGCCAGCAGCGCCCAGGACAGGATCGGGAATGAAAAACTGTTTTTT.